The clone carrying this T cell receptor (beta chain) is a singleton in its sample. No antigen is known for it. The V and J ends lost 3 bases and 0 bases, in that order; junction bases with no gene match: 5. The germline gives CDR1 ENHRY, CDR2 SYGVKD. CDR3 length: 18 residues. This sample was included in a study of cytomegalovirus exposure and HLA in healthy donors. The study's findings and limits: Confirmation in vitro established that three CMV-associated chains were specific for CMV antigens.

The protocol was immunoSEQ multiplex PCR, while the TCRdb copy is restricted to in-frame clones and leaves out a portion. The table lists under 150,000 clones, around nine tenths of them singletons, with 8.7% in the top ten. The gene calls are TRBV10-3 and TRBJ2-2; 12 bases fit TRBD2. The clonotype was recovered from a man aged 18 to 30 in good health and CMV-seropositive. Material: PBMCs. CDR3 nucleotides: TGTGCCATCAGTGAACCGGGACTAGCGGGTGCGAACACCGGGGAGCTGTTTTTT. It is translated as CAISEPGLAGANTGELFF.